These 30 T cell receptor beta chains share one sample of origin, sequenced in a study of T cells in women clearing cervical HPV infection. Here immunoSEQ multiplex PCR was the method, and the copy in TCRdb shows in-frame clones only, minus some. The listing records about 46,000 clones. The sample was blood buffy coat. These receptor sequences come from a woman aged 18 to 75 with a cervical HPV16 infection that either progressed to CIN3+ or cleared (not recorded which).

A note on this clone: The read halts 3 residues ahead of the CDR3 end, with the missing end drawn from the germline J gene. The rearrangement links TRBV7-3 to TRBJ2-1; TRBD1 matches 9 bases. Germline-derived CDR1 and CDR2 are SGHTA and FQGTGA. This CDR3 comprises 16 residues. The V segment lost 5 bases and the J segment 7 bases; nucleotides outside the gene matches: 12. The CDR3 is CASSPDRDRAGNEQFF. CDR3 DNA, as far as it was read: TGTGCCAGCAGCCCCGACCGGGACAGGGCGGGTAATGAG. Full variable domain (missing parts from reference TRBV7-3 and TRBJ2-1): GAGVSQTPSNKVTEKGKYVELRCDPISGHTALYWYRQSLGQGPEFLIYFQGTGAADDSGLPNDRFFAVRPEGSVSTLKIQRTERGDSAVYLCASSPDRDRAGNEQFFGPGTRLTVL.

As for this clone: The read comes to an end 3 residues before the CDR3 does, leaving the germline J gene to fill in the end. The chain employs TRBV7-3 and TRBJ1-2, with TRBD1 as a possible D gene (6 bases). From germline, CDR1 is SGHTA and CDR2 FQGTGA. The length of the CDR3 is 16 residues. The CDR3 DNA, read in part, is TGTGCCAGCAGCCCTGACCTAGCGGGGGGCAGAGATACC. Translated: CASSPDLAGGRDT. The entire CDR3 protein is CASSPDLAGGRDTYTF.

With respect to this clone: From the germline J gene comes the end of the CDR3, since the read stops 3 residues before it. The chain links TRBV6-2 or TRBV6-3 to TRBJ2-7, with a weak D call TRBD2 (5 bases). Germline V gene sequence: CDR1 MNHEY, CDR2 SVGEGT. CDR3 length: 13 residues. V shed 5 bases and J shed 0 bases, with 8 bases lying between them. The sequenced CDR3 bases are TGTGCCAGCAGTCCTACTAGCTCCTACGAG. Translating gives CASSPTSSYE. The whole CDR3 is CASSPTSSYEQYF.

In regard to this clone: The CDR3 extends 3 residues past the end of the read, so its final part is completed from the germline J gene. The chain combines TRBV20-1 with TRBJ1-3; possible D gene TRBD1, 6 bases. V lost 1 base and J lost 2, with 9 bases in between. Germline CDR1 DFQATT, CDR2 SNEGSKA (reference sequence). The CDR3 spans 14 residues. CDR3 bases read: TGCAGTGCTAGAGTGGCAGGGGCTGGAAACACC. It yields the protein CSARVAGAGNT. The whole CDR3 region reads CSARVAGAGNTIYF.

With respect to this clone: The CDR3 end lies 3 residues beyond the end of the read and is filled in from the germline J gene. The rearrangement uses TRBV20-1 and TRBJ2-3, with 7 positions matching TRBD1. V lost 0 bases to trimming and J lost 4 bases; unmatched junction nucleotides: 7. Per germline, CDR1 DFQATT and CDR2 SNEGSKA (reference sequence). The CDR3 is 15 residues long. The CDR3 DNA, read in part, is TGCAGTGCTAGAGATAGGACAGGAGGTCCAGATACG. Residues: CSARDRTGGPDT. The complete CDR3 sequence is CSARDRTGGPDTQYF.

Points on this clone: The DNA ends 3 residues before the CDR3 does, and the rest of the CDR3 is filled in from the germline J gene. The rearrangement links TRBV7-3 to TRBJ1-1, with D maybe TRBD1 (6 bases). The CDR3 extends over 14 amino acids. The germline gives CDR1 SGHTA, CDR2 FQGTGA. Trimming left V 8 bases short and J 6 bases short, with 19 bases between. The CDR3 bases that were read are TGTGCCAGCTCACAAACCGGGACACCCGCTGAA. The encoded protein is CASSQTGTPAE. The entire CDR3 reads CASSQTGTPAEAFF.

Turning to this clone: The sequence runs out 3 residues before the end of the CDR3; the remainder is reconstructed from the germline J gene. This chain connects TRBV7-9 to TRBJ1-4; D is unclear. Looked up from germline, CDR1 is SEHNR and CDR2 is FQNEAQ (reference sequence). V was trimmed by 2 bases and J by 5 bases, leaving 9 bases between them. The CDR3 has 14 residues. CDR3 DNA, as far as it was read: TGTGCCAGCAGCTTAAGGGCCTCGAATGAAAAA. Its translation is CASSLRASNEK. In full, the CDR3 reads CASSLRASNEKLFF.

The DNA read from the CDR3 is TGTGCCAGCAGCTTGGGGTCTCTAAAGCTTGCCGGC. It encodes CASSLGSLKLAG. The whole CDR3 sequence is CASSLGSLKLAGYTF. V gene TRBV5-6 combines with J gene TRBJ1-2, with D hard to call. The read ends 3 residues shy of where the CDR3 ends; the end is completed using the germline J gene. The CDR3 is 15 amino acids. Germline CDR1 and CDR2: SGHDT and YYEEEE.

Concerning this clone: The CDR3 extends 3 residues past the end of the read, so its final part is completed from the germline J gene. The rearrangement joins TRBV30 to TRBJ2-3, with 9 bases matching TRBD1. Germline V gene sequence: CDR1 GTSNPN, CDR2 SVGIG (reference sequence). The CDR3 runs to 14 residues. This CDR3 reads CAWSSGTGYQPQYF. The part of the CDR3 DNA that was read is TGTGCCTGGAGTTCCGGGACAGGGTATCAGCCG.

The sequenced part of the CDR3 DNA is TGCGCCAGCAGCTTTGGGGGACTCGGCAATCAGCCC. It translates to CASSFGGLGNQP. From start to end, the CDR3 is CASSFGGLGNQPQHF. The chain employs TRBV5-1 and TRBJ1-5; the D gene is possibly TRBD1 (5 bases). The read comes to an end 3 residues before the CDR3 does, leaving the germline J gene to fill in the end. The CDR3 totals 15 residues. Trimming cost V 2 bases and J 2 bases, with 11 bases left between them. Germline values: CDR1 SGHRS, CDR2 YFSETQ.

Notes on this clone: The sequence runs out 3 residues before the end of the CDR3; the remainder is reconstructed from the germline J gene. The chain has TRBV6-1 and TRBJ1-2, with 8 bases matching TRBD1. The CDR3 runs 18 residues. The germline V gene has CDR1 MNHNS and CDR2 SASEGT. Germline trimming cut 2 bases from V and 0 bases from J; bases unmatched to any gene: 11. Incomplete CDR3 DNA: TGTGCCAGCAGTGAAATCTCGGCAGGGGGCTATCCTAACTATGGC. It specifies CASSEISAGGYPNYG. The CDR3 in full is CASSEISAGGYPNYGYTF.

Comments on this clone: The read terminates 3 residues before the CDR3 end, so the remaining end is supplied by the germline J gene. The chain uses TRBV19 and TRBJ2-2; no definite D call. The germline CDR1 and CDR2 sequences are LNHDA and SQIVND (reference sequence). This CDR3 is 17 amino acids long. The CDR3 is CASSEGLLLKLPVVLFF. The CDR3 DNA, read in part, is TGTGCCAGTAGTGAAGGGCTTCTCCTTAAACTGCCGGTCGTG.

With regard to this clone: Read data end 3 residues before the CDR3 end; the end is taken from the germline J gene. The J gene is TRBJ2-2, the V gene TRBV30; tentative D call: TRBD2 (5 bases). The CDR3 contains 12 residues. Germline CDR1 GTSNPN, CDR2 SVGIG (reference sequence). The CDR3 sequence is CAWKSSERSLFF. The sequenced part of the CDR3 DNA is TGTGCCTGGAAGAGTTCGGAGCGGTCG.

Remarks on this clone: The read falls 3 residues short of the CDR3 end, and the missing part is taken from the germline J gene. The same CDR3 also results from other DNA sequences found in this sample. The chain recombines TRBV18 with TRBJ1-1, with 7 bases fitting TRBD1. Germline V gene lookup returns CDR1 KGHSH and CDR2 LQKENI. The CDR3 runs 16 residues. With V trimmed by 2 bases and J by 2 bases, 8 bases remained unmatched. The CDR3: CASSPRSAGGNTEAFF. The CDR3 DNA, read in part, is TGTGCCAGCTCACCAAGGTCGGCAGGGGGAAACACTGAA.

A word on this clone: The CDR3 goes on 3 residues after the read ends, and that part is filled in from the germline J gene. The gene calls are TRBV5-6 and TRBJ1-4, with 7 nucleotides matching TRBD1. The V and J ends lost 1 base and 2 bases, in that order; junction bases with no gene match: 2. The CDR3 contains 15 residues. Germline V lookup: CDR1 SGHDT, CDR2 YYEEEE. The DNA read from the CDR3 is TGTGCCAGCAGCTTGACAGGGGACACTAATGAAAAA. It yields the protein CASSLTGDTNEK. The CDR3 in full is CASSLTGDTNEKLFF.

On this clone: The CDR3 end lies 3 residues beyond the end of the read and is filled in from the germline J gene. The chain links TRBV6-1 to TRBJ2-7; TRBD1 might be the D (5 bases). Germline V gene sequence: CDR1 MNHNS, CDR2 SASEGT. The CDR3 covers 12 residues. The ends were cut back, 3 bases at V and 5 bases at J, with 8 bases in the middle. The CDR3 spells CASSDWGHEQYF. The sequenced part of the CDR3 DNA is TGTGCCAGCAGTGACTGGGGCCACGAG.

Comments on this clone: The CDR3 end lies 3 residues beyond the end of the read and is filled in from the germline J gene. This chain connects TRBV19 to TRBJ1-2; 7 bases are shared with TRBD1. The V and J ends lost 6 bases and 5 bases, in that order; junction bases with no gene match: 6. The CDR3 has 13 amino acids. Germline loops: CDR1 LNHDA, CDR2 SQIVND (reference sequence). CDR3 loop: CASSPGQLYGYTF. CDR3 DNA (partial): TGTGCCAGTAGCCCGGGACAGCTATATGGC.

Details on this clone: The read halts 3 residues ahead of the CDR3 end, with the missing end drawn from the germline J gene. This chain links TRBV14 with TRBJ2-1; maybe TRBD1 (6 bases). Between the trimmed V and J ends, which lost 1 base and 7 bases, there was a span of 11 bases. Per the germline V gene, CDR1 is SGHDN and CDR2 is FVKESK. The CDR3 spans 14 residues. The DNA read from the CDR3 is TGTGCCAGCAGCCAAGGGTGGGGGCGAAATGAG. This sequence encodes CASSQGWGRNE. The entire CDR3 reads CASSQGWGRNEQFF. The full variable domain, its missing parts supplied by reference TRBV14 and TRBJ2-1, is EAGVTQFPSHSVIEKGQTVTLRCDPISGHDNLYWYRRVMGKEIKFLLHFVKESKQDESGMPNNRFLAERTGGTYSTLKVQPAELEDSGVYFCASSQGWGRNEQFFGPGTRLTVL.

Notes on this clone: The DNA ends 3 residues before the CDR3 does, and the rest of the CDR3 is filled in from the germline J gene. This sequence joins TRBV29-1 and TRBJ2-7; either TRBD1 or TRBD2 may fit D (5 bases each). The germline V gene has CDR1 SQVTM and CDR2 ANQGSEA. Deletions cut 1 base from V and 1 base from J, with 11 bases between. The CDR3 contains 14 residues. The CDR3: CSVEGGVRSYEQYF. The DNA read from the CDR3 is TGCAGCGTTGAAGGAGGGGTTAGATCCTACGAG.

In the case of this clone: The read halts 3 residues ahead of the CDR3 end, with the missing end drawn from the germline J gene. This sequence joins TRBV19 and TRBJ2-4; D gene ambiguous. CDR1 LNHDA and CDR2 SQIVND come from the germline V gene (reference sequence). The CDR3 contains 14 residues. CDR3 sequence: CASSFLNSRYGQYF. CDR3 bases read: TGTGCCAGTAGTTTTCTGAACAGCCGCTATGGT.

Remarks on this clone: The CDR3 goes on 3 residues after the read ends, and that part is filled in from the germline J gene. The genes are TRBV5-1 and TRBJ1-5; D is possibly TRBD1 (6 bases). The CDR3 contains 13 residues. Germline V lookup: CDR1 SGHRS, CDR2 YFSETQ. The CDR3 loop reads CASSLWGGTPQHF. CDR3 DNA, as far as it was read: TGCGCCAGCAGCCTGTGGGGGGGGACACCC.

About this clone: The DNA ends 3 residues before the CDR3 does, and the rest of the CDR3 is filled in from the germline J gene. The V gene is TRBV2, the J gene TRBJ2-7, with D maybe TRBD2 (6 bases). The CDR3 totals 14 residues. V shed 2 bases and J shed 3 bases, with 11 bases lying between them. Germline CDR1 is SNHLY and CDR2 is FYNNEI. The sequenced part of the CDR3 DNA is TGTGCCAGCAGTGAAACCGGGGGAATCTACGAG. It is translated as CASSETGGIYE. The whole CDR3 protein reads CASSETGGIYEQYF.

For this clone: The read stops 3 residues short of the end of the CDR3; the missing end is completed from the germline J gene. The rearrangement uses TRBV18 and TRBJ1-2; 9 bases are a match to TRBD1. V shed 3 bases, J shed 3 bases, and the junction held 2 bases outside the gene matches. Germline V lookup: CDR1 KGHSH, CDR2 LQKENI. The CDR3 runs 14 residues. The CDR3 spells CASSPDRGHYGYTF. Partial CDR3 DNA: TGTGCCAGCTCACCGGACAGGGGACACTATGGC.

With regard to this clone: Sequencing ends 3 residues short of the CDR3 end; the germline J gene provides the rest. The chain recombines TRBV6-1 with TRBJ1-2; maybe TRBD1 (5 bases). With 1 base removed from V and 7 bases from J, the gap between germline ends came to 13 bases. CDR1 is MNHNS and CDR2 is SASEGT in the germline V gene. This CDR3 is built from 14 residues. CDR3 DNA, as far as it was read: TGTGCCAGCAGTGAAGGGGGCGCGTTACTTGGC. Amino acids: CASSEGGALLG. The full CDR3 is CASSEGGALLGYTF.

Comments on this clone: The read ends 3 residues before the CDR3 terminus; that terminus is restored from the germline J gene. V gene TRBV19 combines with J gene TRBJ2-7, with TRBD1 identical over 8 bases. Germline loops: CDR1 LNHDA, CDR2 SQIVND (reference sequence). The CDR3 is made up of 16 amino acids. With 2 bases clipped from V and 3 bases from J, the junction kept 9 bases outside the gene matches. CDR3: CASSISDRGIVYEQYF. Partial CDR3 DNA: TGTGCCAGTAGTATAAGCGACAGGGGAATTGTCTACGAG.

Concerning this clone itself: The sequenced fragment ends 3 residues before the CDR3 boundary, so the rest is inferred from the germline J gene. V gene TRBV5-1 combines with J gene TRBJ2-3, with TRBD2 matching 10 bases. Germline V gives CDR1 SGHRS, CDR2 YFSETQ. The CDR3 loop spans 14 amino acids. The CDR3 loop is CASRGDLAGDAQYF. Partial CDR3 DNA: TGCGCCAGCAGGGGAGATCTAGCGGGGGACGCG.

About this clone: Read coverage stops 3 residues before the CDR3 terminus; the germline J gene supplies the remainder. The V and J genes are TRBV20-1 and TRBJ2-5, with D perhaps TRBD1 (5 bases). CDR1 is DFQATT, CDR2 SNEGSKA, per germline (reference sequence). The CDR3 is 14 amino acids. The ends were cut back, 1 base at V and 4 bases at J, with 13 bases in the middle. CDR3 sequence: CSARVRQPPETQYF. The part of the CDR3 DNA that was read is TGCAGTGCTAGAGTTCGACAGCCCCCAGAGACC.

About this clone: The read gets to within 3 residues of the CDR3 end, and the germline J gene fills in the rest. This chain links TRBV7-3 with TRBJ2-1; D gene ambiguous. The CDR3 runs to 14 residues. V was pared by 2 bases and J by 0 bases, with 5 bases between. In germline, CDR1 is SGHTA, CDR2 FQGTGA. Incomplete CDR3 DNA: TGTGCCAGCAGCTTAGCGGTCTCCTACAATGAG. Amino acid sequence: CASSLAVSYNE. The entire CDR3 protein is CASSLAVSYNEQFF.

Worth noting for this clone: Sequencing ends 3 residues short of the CDR3 end; the germline J gene provides the rest. This chain joins TRBV5-6 and TRBJ2-7, with TRBD1 matching 7 bases. This CDR3 region has 14 residues. Germline V gives CDR1 SGHDT, CDR2 YYEEEE. V shed 4 bases, J shed 1 base, and the junction held 5 bases outside the gene matches. CDR3 sequence: CASSRDSNSYEQYF. The part of the CDR3 DNA that was read is TGTGCCAGCAGCCGGGACAGCAATTCCTACGAG.

As for this clone: The observed sequence ends 3 residues before the CDR3 terminus, with the missing tail filled in from the germline J gene. The chain couples TRBV12-3 or TRBV12-4 to TRBJ2-3, with 7 nucleotides matching TRBD2. This CDR3 is 17 amino acids long. V shed 4 bases, J shed 0 bases, and the junction held 10 bases outside the gene matches. CDR3 in amino acids: CASSWGGLSASTDTQYF. The CDR3 bases that were read are TGTGCCAGCAGTTGGGGGGGACTCTCAGCTAGCACAGATACG.